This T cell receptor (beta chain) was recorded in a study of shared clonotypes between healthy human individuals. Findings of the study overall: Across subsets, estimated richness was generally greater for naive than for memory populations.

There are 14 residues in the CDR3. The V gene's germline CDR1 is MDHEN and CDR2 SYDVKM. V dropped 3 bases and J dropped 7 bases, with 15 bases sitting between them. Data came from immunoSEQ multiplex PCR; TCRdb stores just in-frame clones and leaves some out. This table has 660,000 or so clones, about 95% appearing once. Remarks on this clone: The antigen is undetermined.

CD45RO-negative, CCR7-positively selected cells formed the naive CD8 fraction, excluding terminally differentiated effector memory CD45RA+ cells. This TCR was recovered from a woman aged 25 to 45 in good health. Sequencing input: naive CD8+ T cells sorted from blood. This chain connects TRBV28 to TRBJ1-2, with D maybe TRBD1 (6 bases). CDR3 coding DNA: TGTGCCAGCAGTTTCTTCTGGGGGCAGAGTGGCTACACCTTC. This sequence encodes CASSFFWGQSGYTF.